A selection of T cell receptor beta chains follows, all from one sample in a study of naive CD8 T cells in extremely preterm neonates. Clones were sequenced by immunoSEQ multiplex PCR, and TCRdb holds only the in-frame ones, with some missing. The data show roughly 6,800 clones, more than 95% seen once. The sequenced sample consisted of naive CD8+ T cells from blood. These receptors came from a human donor in good health. Each CDR3 is given with its conserved first and last residue. Each record gives: clone size, V gene, CDR3 protein. Rows give clone size only sometimes, using once, few, many, or a class for an expanded clone.

abundance: -; v_gene: TRBV7-8; CDR3aa: CASSLGTGSYGYTF
abundance: -; v_gene: TRBV9; CDR3aa: CASSVAGGAGDEQFF
abundance: -; v_gene: TRBV19; CDR3aa: CASSLLPGQGSSYEQYF
abundance: -; v_gene: TRBV5-1; CDR3aa: CASSPGQFANEQYF
abundance: -; v_gene: TRBV27; CDR3aa: CASSLRTTPEAYNSPLHF
abundance: -; v_gene: TRBV9; CDR3aa: CASSVAYGNEQFF
abundance: -; v_gene: TRBV4-3; CDR3aa: CASSQEVPGGQETQYF
abundance: -; v_gene: TRBV6-1; CDR3aa: CASSASGSYEQYF
abundance: -; v_gene: TRBV5-4; CDR3aa: CASSLNRGQAGETQYF
abundance: -; v_gene: TRBV29-1; CDR3aa: CSVQSGGRANYGYTF
abundance: -; v_gene: TRBV7-9; CDR3aa: CASSPLGAEAFF
abundance: once; v_gene: TRBV13; CDR3aa: CASSLASPYEQYF
abundance: -; v_gene: TRBV7-3; CDR3aa: CASSLTAASAQTQYF
abundance: -; v_gene: TRBV28; CDR3aa: CASRTMGGIQYF
abundance: once; v_gene: TRBV9; CDR3aa: CASSAGTGGFYEQYF
abundance: -; v_gene: TRBV4-3; CDR3aa: CASSHKARHNYGYTF
abundance: -; v_gene: TRBV30; CDR3aa: CACAETGRSPLHF
abundance: once; v_gene: TRBV4-3; CDR3aa: CASSQDWRGNYGYTF
abundance: -; v_gene: TRBV5-6; CDR3aa: CASSLEGLYYGYTF
abundance: -; v_gene: TRBV4-2; CDR3aa: CASSQDGGGNEQYF
abundance: -; v_gene: TRBV25-1; CDR3aa: CASSADSARQGYTF
abundance: -; v_gene: TRBV5-6; CDR3aa: CASSHSRSWGPKTEAFF
abundance: -; v_gene: TRBV7-6; CDR3aa: CASSLGPAGGPYEQYF
abundance: -; v_gene: TRBV6-5; CDR3aa: CASTLGGEQYF
abundance: -; v_gene: TRBV5-6; CDR3aa: CASSLLSYTGELFF
abundance: once; v_gene: TRBV5-4; CDR3aa: CASSLEGTGGYGYTF
abundance: -; v_gene: TRBV6-5; CDR3aa: CASSSSGINYGYTF
abundance: -; v_gene: TRBV6-1; CDR3aa: CASRRGTEAFF
abundance: -; v_gene: TRBV6-5; CDR3aa: CASSYNGGGYTF
abundance: -; v_gene: TRBV5-1; CDR3aa: CASSYRQEDEQYF
abundance: once; v_gene: TRBV10-2; CDR3aa: CASSELAGASYEQYF
abundance: -; v_gene: TRBV13; CDR3aa: CASSFGEGGEQYF
abundance: -; v_gene: TRBV2; CDR3aa: CASRAPGGPSTDTQYF
abundance: -; v_gene: TRBV7-6; CDR3aa: CASSRGQGQPQHF
abundance: -; v_gene: TRBV4-3; CDR3aa: CASSQDVGQRTFF
abundance: -; v_gene: TRBV9; CDR3aa: CASSGTSGAAYNEQFF
abundance: -; v_gene: TRBV9; CDR3aa: CASSVDKGQGFTGELFF
abundance: once; v_gene: TRBV4-1; CDR3aa: CASSQEGPDRIYTDTQYF
abundance: -; v_gene: TRBV7-3; CDR3aa: CASSNYRDNPHYGYTF
abundance: -; v_gene: TRBV7-9; CDR3aa: CASSSWDRGLEEQYF
abundance: -; v_gene: TRBV29-1; CDR3aa: CSVVSYEQYF
abundance: -; v_gene: TRBV18; CDR3aa: CASSPSSGKTDTQYF
abundance: -; v_gene: TRBV5-1; CDR3aa: CASSLERGTAYEQYF
abundance: -; v_gene: TRBV30; CDR3aa: CAWSQGQGINEQYF
abundance: once; v_gene: TRBV13; CDR3aa: CASSLEGADTQYF
abundance: once; v_gene: TRBV4-1; CDR3aa: CASSRGSGGLDEQYF
abundance: -; v_gene: TRBV10-1; CDR3aa: CASSLGQGVPHEQYF
abundance: once; v_gene: TRBV7-2; CDR3aa: CASSFGRETQYF
abundance: -; v_gene: TRBV28; CDR3aa: CASSVLANVDTQYF